The next 16 T cell receptor beta chains were all read from a single sample in a study of cytomegalovirus exposure and HLA in healthy donors. TCRdb's table, derived via immunoSEQ multiplex PCR, lists solely in-frame clones and lacks some. In the table there are tens of thousands of clones, nearly 95% of which are singletons. The sequencing sample was made of PBMCs. The source of these receptors is a man between 18 and 35 years old in good health and CMV-seropositive.

The chain uses TRBV28 and TRBJ1-2; D might be TRBD1 (6 bases). Germline lookup yields CDR1 MDHEN and CDR2 SYDVKM. The ends were cut back, 5 bases at V and 5 bases at J, with 18 bases in the middle. The CDR3 sequence is 15 residues long. The CDR3, as DNA: TGTGCCAGCAGTCCAGGACAGCCAAAAATTTATGGCTACACCTTC. Translated, it gives CASSPGQPKIYGYTF.

This clone occurred a few times. The chain employs TRBV18 and TRBJ2-2; 13 bases align to TRBD2. The CDR3 extends over 16 amino acids. Germline V gene sequence: CDR1 KGHSH, CDR2 LQKENI. V trimming: 6 bases; J trimming: 5 bases; junction bases outside the gene matches: 6. The CDR3 DNA is TGTGCCAGCTCTCCCAGGACTAGCGGGAGAACCGGGGAGCTGTTTTTT. It encodes CASSPRTSGRTGELFF.

This chain links TRBV27 with TRBJ2-2; 8 bases align to TRBD1. V trimming: 5 bases; J trimming: 3 bases; junction bases outside the gene matches: 5. The CDR3 is 15 amino acids. Germline V gene lookup returns CDR1 MNHEY and CDR2 SMNVEV (reference sequence). The CDR3 DNA reads as TGTGCCAGCAGTCGACGGGGACAGGACACCGGGGAGCTGTTTTTT. Protein: CASSRRGQDTGELFF.

The chain couples TRBV27 to TRBJ2-7; the D gene is possibly TRBD2 (5 bases). Trimming cost V 1 base and J 5 bases, with 15 bases left between them. Per germline, CDR1 MNHEY and CDR2 SMNVEV (reference sequence). This CDR3 contains 15 residues. CDR3 protein: CASSLWGKRIDEQYF. The CDR3 DNA reads as TGTGCCAGCAGTTTATGGGGTAAGCGGATAGACGAGCAGTACTTC.

V is TRBV9 and J is TRBJ2-1, with a weak D call TRBD2 (5 bases). V was clipped by 2 bases and J by 6 bases, with 9 bases between them. Germline-derived CDR1 and CDR2 are SGDLS and YYNGEE. The CDR3 runs to 13 residues. CDR3 coding DNA: TGTGCCAGCAGCGTCGGGGTTGGCAATGAGCAGTTCTTC. This encodes CASSVGVGNEQFF.

The genes are TRBV9 and TRBJ2-3; a weak D match, TRBD2 (5 bases). Germline values: CDR1 SGDLS, CDR2 YYNGEE. Trimming stripped 0 bases from V and 1 base from J, with 12 bases between. The CDR3 has 16 residues. The CDR3 nucleotides are TGTGCCAGCAGCGTAGCCCCAGCCGGGGGCACAGATACGCAGTATTTT. The encoded protein is CASSVAPAGGTDTQYF. The entire variable domain, with the rest obtained from reference TRBV9 and TRBJ2-3, is as follows: DSGVTQTPKHLITATGQRVTLRCSPRSGDLSVYWYQQSLDQGLQFLIQYYNGEERAKGNILERFSAQQFPDLHSELNLSSLELGDSALYFCASSVAPAGGTDTQYFGPGTRLTVL.

V is TRBV5-4 and J is TRBJ2-1, with 12 bases aligning to TRBD2. This CDR3 region has 15 residues. Germline V gene data show CDR1 as SGHNT and CDR2 as YYREEE (reference sequence). V gave up 4 bases and J gave up 5 bases; unmatched junction bases: 4. In DNA, the CDR3 is TGTGCCAGCAGCATAAGGACTAGCGGGGACAATGAGCAGTTCTTC. Translation gives CASSIRTSGDNEQFF.

J is TRBJ1-5 and V is TRBV6-4; TRBD1 agrees at 8 bases. The CDR3 has 16 residues. V shed 1 base, J shed 4 bases, and the junction held 6 bases outside the gene matches. The V gene's germline CDR1 is MRHNA and CDR2 SNTAGT. The CDR3 DNA is TGTGCCAGCAGTGACTTAAAGACAGGGGATAATCAGCCCCAGCATTTT. This encodes CASSDLKTGDNQPQHF.

The V and J genes are TRBV2 and TRBJ1-3; D is undetermined. This CDR3 contains 14 residues. The V end lost 7 bases, the J end lost 0 bases, and 10 bases lay between the germline ends. Germline loops: CDR1 SNHLY, CDR2 FYNNEI. Here the CDR3 DNA reads TGTGCCAGCAACGGAGAGTTCTCTGGAAACACCATATATTTT. Encoded protein: CASNGEFSGNTIYF. The variable domain in full, completed from reference TRBV2 and TRBJ1-3, reads EPEVTQTPSHQVTQMGQEVILRCVPISNHLYFYWYRQILGQKVEFLVSFYNNEISEKSEIFDDQFSVERPDGSNFTLKIRSTKLEDSAMYFCASNGEFSGNTIYFGEGSWLTVV.

This chain connects TRBV19 to TRBJ2-2, with 9 bases that match TRBD2. The CDR3 spans 15 residues. V shed 3 bases, J shed 8 bases, and the junction held 7 bases outside the gene matches. From germline, CDR1 is LNHDA and CDR2 SQIVND (reference sequence). In DNA, the CDR3 is TGTGCCAGTAGTATCGGGATTACTAGCGGGGGGGAGCTGTTTTTT. Translating it yields CASSIGITSGGELFF.

The V and J genes are TRBV5-1 and TRBJ2-7; D may be TRBD1 (5 bases). Trimming cost V 7 bases and J 5 bases, with 13 bases left between them. The CDR3 totals 12 residues. Germline-derived CDR1 and CDR2 are SGHRS and YFSETQ. The CDR3 is CASHNRGHEQYF. CDR3 sequence (DNA): TGCGCCAGCCACAATAGGGGTCACGAGCAGTACTTC.

The chain uses TRBV28 and TRBJ1-5; D is uncertain. CDR3 size: 16 residues. Germline CDR1 reads MDHEN; CDR2 reads SYDVKM. Between the trimmed V and J ends, which lost 3 bases and 4 bases, there was a span of 16 bases. The CDR3, as DNA: TGTGCCAGCAGTTTCCCCTTGTCAGAATTTAATCAGCCCCAGCATTTT. This gives the protein CASSFPLSEFNQPQHF. Combining the CDR3 with reference TRBV28 and TRBJ1-5 gives the whole variable domain DVKVTQSSRYLVKRTGEKVFLECVQDMDHENMFWYRQDPGLGLRLIYFSYDVKMKEKGDIPEGYSVSREKKERFSLILESASTNQTSMYLCASSFPLSEFNQPQHFGDGTRLSIL.

The V call is TRBV7-2, the J call TRBJ2-5; 7 bases are shared with TRBD1. The V and J ends lost 1 base and 4 bases, in that order; junction bases with no gene match: 3. CDR1 is SGHTA, CDR2 FQGNSA, per germline. There are 14 residues in the CDR3. Written as DNA, the CDR3 is TGTGCCAGCAGCTTAGTCCCAGGGGGAGAGACCCAGTACTTC. This codes for CASSLVPGGETQYF.

The chain is built from TRBV10-3 and TRBJ2-5; the D gene is possibly TRBD2 (5 bases). Germline loops: CDR1 ENHRY, CDR2 SYGVKD. V was trimmed by 0 bases and J by 5 bases, leaving 10 bases between them. This CDR3 has 14 residues. The CDR3 region has the DNA TGTGCCATCAGTGAGTCGACTAACGGGGAGACCCAGTACTTC. Its translation is CAISESTNGETQYF.

The chain carries TRBV20-1 and TRBJ2-7; 7 bases align to TRBD2. J gave up 7 bases and V 6 bases, and 6 bases lay outside the gene matches. Germline CDR1 is DFQATT and CDR2 is SNEGSKA (reference sequence). The CDR3 is made up of 11 amino acids. The CDR3 here is CSAGLGREQYF. CDR3 sequence (DNA): TGCAGTGCAGGACTAGGAAGGGAGCAGTACTTC.

The J gene is TRBJ2-1, the V gene TRBV25-1; 7 bases match TRBD1. This CDR3 comprises 12 residues. Germline V lookup: CDR1 MGHDK, CDR2 SYGVNS. V lost 7 bases to trimming and J lost 6 bases; unmatched junction nucleotides: 3. The DNA for the CDR3 is TGTGCCAGCACGACAGGGACCAATGAGCAGTTCTTC. Translation: CASTTGTNEQFF. The variable domain in full, completed from reference TRBV25-1 and TRBJ2-1, reads EADIYQTPRYLVIGTGKKITLECSQTMGHDKMYWYQQDPGMELHLIHYSYGVNSTEKGDLSSESTVSRIRTEHFPLTLESARPSHTSQYLCASTTGTNEQFFGPGTRLTVL.